A single T cell receptor beta chain is shown here with its context. The data were taken from a study of blood T cell repertoires in COVID-19. Libraries were prepared by immunoSEQ multiplex PCR; TCRdb keeps only in-frame clonotypes and omits some of them. This table has 130,000 to 150,000 clones, roughly four fifths appearing once. The V and J ends lost 4 bases and 7 bases, in that order; junction bases with no gene match: 8. This CDR3 comprises 14 residues. Germline CDR1 reads SGHKS; CDR2 reads YYEKEE (reference sequence). The source of this sequence is a human donor with acute or convalescent COVID-19. The donor label of this sample is uncertain. The chain uses TRBV5-5 and TRBJ1-1; 9 bases match TRBD1. Material: peripheral blood. The CDR3 DNA reads as TGTGCCAGCAGCAGGTCGGACAGGGGAGGTGAAGCTTTCTTT. It specifies CASSRSDRGGEAFF. Using reference TRBV5-5 and TRBJ1-1 for the parts outside the CDR3, the full variable domain is DAGVTQSPTHLIKTRGQQVTLRCSPISGHKSVSWYQQVLGQGPQFIFQYYEKEERGRGNFPDRFSARQFPNYSSELNVNALLLGDSALYLCASSRSDRGGEAFFGQGTRLTVV.